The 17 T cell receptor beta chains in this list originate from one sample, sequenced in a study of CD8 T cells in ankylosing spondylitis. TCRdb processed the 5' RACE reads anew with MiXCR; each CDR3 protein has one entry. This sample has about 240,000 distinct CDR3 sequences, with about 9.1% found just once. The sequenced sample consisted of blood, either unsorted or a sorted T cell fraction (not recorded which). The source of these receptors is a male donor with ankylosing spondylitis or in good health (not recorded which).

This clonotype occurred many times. CDR3 residues: CASKRILASQETQYF. The DNA of the CDR3 is TGTGCCAGCAAAAGGATACTAGCCTCTCAAGAGACCCAGTACTTC. This rearrangement joins TRBV6-1 to TRBJ2-5, with a weak D call TRBD2 (6 bases). Germline values: CDR1 MNHNS, CDR2 SASEGT. The CDR3 is 15 residues long. Trimming shortened V by 7 bases and J by 2 bases, and 17 bases separated the two germline ends.

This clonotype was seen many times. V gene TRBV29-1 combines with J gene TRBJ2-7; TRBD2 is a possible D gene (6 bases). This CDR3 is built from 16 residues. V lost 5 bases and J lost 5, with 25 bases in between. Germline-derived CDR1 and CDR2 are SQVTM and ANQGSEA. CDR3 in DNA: TGCAGCGTTAAAGGGCTAGCGCATCTTGGGATGGACGAGCAGTACTTC. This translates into CSVKGLAHLGMDEQYF.

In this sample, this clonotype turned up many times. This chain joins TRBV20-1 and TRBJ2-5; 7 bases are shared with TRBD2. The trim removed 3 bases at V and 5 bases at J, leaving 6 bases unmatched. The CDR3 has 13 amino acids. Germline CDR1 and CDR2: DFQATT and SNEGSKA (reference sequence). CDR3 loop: CSASPTSRETQYF. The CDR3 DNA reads TGCAGTGCTAGCCCGACTAGCCGTGAGACCCAGTACTTC.

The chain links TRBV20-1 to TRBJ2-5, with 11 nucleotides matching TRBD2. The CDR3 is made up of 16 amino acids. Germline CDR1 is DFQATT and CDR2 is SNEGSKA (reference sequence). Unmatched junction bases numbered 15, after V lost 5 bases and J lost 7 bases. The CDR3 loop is CSAPRASGGTRGTQYF. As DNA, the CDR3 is TGCAGTGCTCCGAGGGCTAGCGGGGGGACGAGAGGGACCCAGTACTTC.

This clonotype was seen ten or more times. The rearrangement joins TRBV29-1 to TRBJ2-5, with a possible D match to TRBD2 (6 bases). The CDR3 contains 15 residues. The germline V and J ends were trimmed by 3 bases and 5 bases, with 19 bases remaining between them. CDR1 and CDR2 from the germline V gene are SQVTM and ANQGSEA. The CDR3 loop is CSVDGMRRELETQYF. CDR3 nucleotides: TGCAGCGTTGATGGAATGAGACGGGAGCTGGAGACCCAGTACTTC.

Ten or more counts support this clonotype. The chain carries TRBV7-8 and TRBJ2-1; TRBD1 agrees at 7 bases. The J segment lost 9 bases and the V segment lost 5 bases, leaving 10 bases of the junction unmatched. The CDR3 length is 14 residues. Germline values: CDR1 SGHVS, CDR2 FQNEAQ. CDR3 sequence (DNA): TGTGCCAGCAGCCCCGGGACAGCGTCGATTGAGCAGTTCTTC. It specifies CASSPGTASIEQFF.

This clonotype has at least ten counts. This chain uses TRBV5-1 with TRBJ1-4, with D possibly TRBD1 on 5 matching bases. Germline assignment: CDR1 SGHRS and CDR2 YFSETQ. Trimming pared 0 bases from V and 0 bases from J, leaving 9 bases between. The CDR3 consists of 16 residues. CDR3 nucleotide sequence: TGCGCCAGCAGCTTGGGGCAGACAGCAACTAATGAAAAACTGTTTTTT. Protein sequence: CASSLGQTATNEKLFF.

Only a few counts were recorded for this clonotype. The CDR3 sequence: CASTERERGYNEQFF. The CDR3 coding sequence is TGTGCCAGTACTGAGCGGGAAAGGGGGTACAATGAGCAGTTCTTC. The rearrangement joins TRBV19 to TRBJ2-1; a possible D gene is TRBD2 (7 bases). The ends were cut back, 7 bases at V and 4 bases at J, with 17 bases in the middle. The germline gives CDR1 LNHDA, CDR2 SQIVND (reference sequence). This CDR3 has 15 amino acids.

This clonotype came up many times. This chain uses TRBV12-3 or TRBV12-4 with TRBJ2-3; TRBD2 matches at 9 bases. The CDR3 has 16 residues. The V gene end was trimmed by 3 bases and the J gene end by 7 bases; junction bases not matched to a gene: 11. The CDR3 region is CASSFRVAGDSNTQYF. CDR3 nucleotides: TGTGCCAGCAGTTTCAGGGTAGCGGGAGATAGTAATACGCAGTATTTT.

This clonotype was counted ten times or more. CDR3 DNA sequence: TGTGCCAGCAGCTTATGGGAAGCCGGGGAGCTGTTTTTT. Translating it yields CASSLWEAGELFF. The V call is TRBV7-8, the J call TRBJ2-2; D not resolved. Trimming left V 2 bases short and J 6 bases short, with 7 bases between. Germline-derived CDR1 and CDR2 are SGHVS and FQNEAQ. The CDR3 is made up of 13 amino acids.

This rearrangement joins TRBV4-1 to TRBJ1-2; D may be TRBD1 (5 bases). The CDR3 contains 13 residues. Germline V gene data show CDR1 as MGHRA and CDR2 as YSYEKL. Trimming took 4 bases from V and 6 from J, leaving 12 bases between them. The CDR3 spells CASSPDRRHGYTF. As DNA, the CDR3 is TGCGCCAGCAGCCCCGACAGAAGGCATGGCTACACCTTC.

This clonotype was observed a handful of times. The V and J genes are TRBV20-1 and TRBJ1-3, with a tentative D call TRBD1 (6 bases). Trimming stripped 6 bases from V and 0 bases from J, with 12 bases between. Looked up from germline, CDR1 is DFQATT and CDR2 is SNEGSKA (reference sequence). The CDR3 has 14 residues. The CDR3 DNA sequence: TGCAGTGCATTTCCGGGACACTCTGGAAACACCATATATTTT. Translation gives CSAFPGHSGNTIYF.

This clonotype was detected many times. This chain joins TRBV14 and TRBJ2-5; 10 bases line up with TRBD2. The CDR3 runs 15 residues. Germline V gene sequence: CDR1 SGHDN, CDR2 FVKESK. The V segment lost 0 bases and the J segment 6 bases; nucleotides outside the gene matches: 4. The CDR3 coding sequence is TGTGCCAGCAGCCAAGAACTAGCGGGATCAAAGACCCAGTACTTC. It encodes CASSQELAGSKTQYF. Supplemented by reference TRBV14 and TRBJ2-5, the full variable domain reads EAGVTQFPSHSVIEKGQTVTLRCDPISGHDNLYWYRRVMGKEIKFLLHFVKESKQDESGMPNNRFLAERTGGTYSTLKVQPAELEDSGVYFCASSQELAGSKTQYFGPGTRLLVL.

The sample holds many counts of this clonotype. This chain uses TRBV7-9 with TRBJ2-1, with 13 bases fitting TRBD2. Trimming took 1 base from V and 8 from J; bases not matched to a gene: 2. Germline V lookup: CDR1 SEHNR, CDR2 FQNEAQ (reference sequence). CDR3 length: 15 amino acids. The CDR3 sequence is CASSLETSGRYEQFF. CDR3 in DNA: TGTGCCAGCAGCTTAGAGACTAGCGGGAGGTATGAGCAGTTCTTC.

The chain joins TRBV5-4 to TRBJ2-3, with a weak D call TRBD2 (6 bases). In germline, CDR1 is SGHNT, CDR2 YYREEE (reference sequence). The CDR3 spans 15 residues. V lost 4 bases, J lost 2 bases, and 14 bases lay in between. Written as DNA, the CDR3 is TGTGCCAGCAGCCCTGCGCGGGGAAACACAGATACGCAGTATTTT. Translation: CASSPARGNTDTQYF.

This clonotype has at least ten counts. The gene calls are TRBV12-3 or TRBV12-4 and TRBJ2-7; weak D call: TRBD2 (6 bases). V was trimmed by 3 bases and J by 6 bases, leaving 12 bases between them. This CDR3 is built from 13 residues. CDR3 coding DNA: TGTGCCAGCAGTTTCGACGGGCGGGGCGAGCAGTACTTC. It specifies CASSFDGRGEQYF.

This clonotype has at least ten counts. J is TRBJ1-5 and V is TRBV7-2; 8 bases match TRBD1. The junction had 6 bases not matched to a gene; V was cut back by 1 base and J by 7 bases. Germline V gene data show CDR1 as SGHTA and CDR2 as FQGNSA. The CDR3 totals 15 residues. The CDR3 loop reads CASSLDQGARQPQHF. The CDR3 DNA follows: TGTGCCAGCAGCTTAGATCAGGGGGCCCGGCAGCCCCAGCATTTT.